A single sample is the source of the 15 T cell receptor beta chains below, sequenced in a study of OX40 agonist ivuxolimab in advanced cancers. TCRdb's copy holds only in-frame clones and misses some; the assay was immunoSEQ multiplex PCR. The sample has 55,000 to 70,000 clones; more than 80% are singletons. Sequenced material: CD4+ or CD8+ T cells sorted from blood, taken in a trial of the OX40 agonist ivuxolimab. The receptor source for this set is an adult with an advanced solid tumor such as melanoma, head and neck, liver or kidney cancer.

The V and J genes are TRBV7-2 and TRBJ2-5; D is unclear. CDR1 and CDR2 (germline): SGHTA, FQGNSA. V dropped 2 bases and J dropped 13 bases, with 8 bases sitting between them. The length of the CDR3 is 10 residues. The CDR3 bases are TGTGCCAGCAGCTTACGGCAGCTGTACTTC. It translates to CASSLRQLYF.

This clone occurred once. The chain links TRBV28 to TRBJ2-7, with D uncertain. Between the trimmed V and J ends, which lost 3 bases and 4 bases, there was a span of 10 bases. Germline assignment: CDR1 MDHEN and CDR2 SYDVKM. The CDR3 totals 13 residues. CDR3 region: CASSFSSAYEQYF. The CDR3, as DNA: TGTGCCAGCAGTTTCTCGTCAGCTTACGAGCAGTACTTC.

As concerns this clone: Other nucleotide sequences from this sample produce the same CDR3. This rearrangement joins TRBV18 to TRBJ1-5, with D uncertain. Between the trimmed V and J ends, which lost 4 bases and 3 bases, there was a span of 7 bases. The CDR3 length is 13 residues. Per germline, CDR1 KGHSH and CDR2 LQKENI. CDR3: CASSQGNNQPQHF. DNA of the CDR3: TGTGCCAGCTCACAAGGGAACAATCAGCCCCAGCATTTT. Drawing the rest from reference TRBV18 and TRBJ1-5, the complete variable domain is NAGVMQNPRHLVRRRGQEARLRCSPMKGHSHVYWYRQLPEEGLKFMVYLQKENIIDESGMPKERFSAEFPKEGPSILRIQQVVRGDSAAYFCASSQGNNQPQHFGDGTRLSIL.

The chain is built from TRBV11-2 and TRBJ1-1; D is unresolved. The CDR3 covers 17 residues. The germline V and J ends were trimmed by 0 bases and 9 bases, with 23 bases remaining between them. Germline V gene data show CDR1 as SGHAT and CDR2 as FQNNGV. CDR3 in DNA: TGTGCCAGCAGCTTAGACACCATTCGTCCCGACCGTCGAAAAGCTTTCTTT. This gives the protein CASSLDTIRPDRRKAFF. Full variable domain (outside the CDR3, taken from reference TRBV11-2 and TRBJ1-1): EAGVAQSPRYKIIEKRQSVAFWCNPISGHATLYWYQQILGQGPKLLIQFQNNGVVDDSQLPKDRFSAERLKGVDSTLKIQPAKLEDSAVYLCASSLDTIRPDRRKAFFGQGTRLTVV.

The chain links TRBV29-1 to TRBJ1-2, with 8 nucleotides matching TRBD1. With 6 bases clipped from V and 4 bases from J, the junction kept 16 bases outside the gene matches. The CDR3 is 16 amino acids. CDR1 and CDR2 from the germline V gene are SQVTM and ANQGSEA. This CDR3 is CSVDKGQALFSYGYTF. CDR3 nucleotide sequence: TGCAGCGTAGACAAGGGACAGGCCCTATTTTCCTATGGCTACACCTTC.

The genes are TRBV19 and TRBJ1-5; no clear D. The germline gives CDR1 LNHDA, CDR2 SQIVND (reference sequence). The CDR3 runs 13 residues. V lost 2 bases and J 6 bases, leaving 8 bases between the germline ends. CDR3 DNA: TGTGCCAGTAGTATAAATTCAGGTCAGCCCCAGCATTTT. Translated, it gives CASSINSGQPQHF.

In this sample, this clone turned up once. This CDR3 is CAWSEGGATDTQYF. CDR3 in DNA: TGTGCCTGGAGCGAAGGGGGGGCCACAGATACGCAGTATTTT. V and J are TRBV30 and TRBJ2-3; D might be TRBD2 (7 bases). Trimming pared 3 bases from V and 2 bases from J, leaving 12 bases between. This CDR3 has 14 residues. The germline V gene encodes CDR1 GTSNPN and CDR2 SVGIG (reference sequence). The full variable domain, completed using reference TRBV30 and TRBJ2-3, is SQTIHQWPATLVQPVGSPLSLECTVEGTSNPNLYWYRQAAGRGLQLLFYSVGIGQISSEVPQNLSASRPQDRQFILSSKKLLLSDSGFYLCAWSEGGATDTQYFGPGTRLTVL.

J is TRBJ2-2 and V is TRBV9, with 10 bases aligning to TRBD1. The V and J ends lost 1 base and 8 bases, in that order; junction bases with no gene match: 11. Germline V gene lookup returns CDR1 SGDLS and CDR2 YYNGEE. The CDR3 is 17 residues long. In DNA form, the CDR3 reads TGTGCCAGCAGCGTAACTGACAGGGGGCGCGATAAAGGGGAGCTGTTTTTT. Translating gives CASSVTDRGRDKGELFF.

About this clone: Its ends do not fully match the called genes, so a read error is possible. The V call is TRBV29-1, the J call TRBJ2-6, with TRBD1 identical over 10 bases. Per germline, CDR1 SQVTM and CDR2 ANQGSEA. The CDR3 is 17 amino acids. CDR3 in amino acids: CSVVSGTGDSAANVLTF. In nucleotides, the CDR3 is TGCAGCGTGGTCTCCGGGACAGGGGACTCTGCGGCCAACGTCCTGACTTTC.

In its sample, this clone was seen a few times. This rearrangement joins TRBV29-1 to TRBJ1-1; D gene unclear. The ends were cut back, 4 bases at V and 1 base at J, with 10 bases in the middle. CDR3 length equals 13 residues. The germline V gene encodes CDR1 SQVTM and CDR2 ANQGSEA. The CDR3 protein is CSVVRTENTEAFF. CDR3 nucleotides: TGCAGCGTTGTCCGGACGGAGAACACTGAAGCTTTCTTT.

V usage is TRBV11-2 and J usage is TRBJ2-1, with D possibly matching TRBD1 (5 bases). The CDR3 covers 15 residues. Germline V gene sequence: CDR1 SGHAT, CDR2 FQNNGV. V was clipped by 1 base and J by 2 bases, with 9 bases between them. The CDR3 sequence: CASSLASGPYNEQFF. CDR3 nucleotide sequence: TGTGCCAGCAGCTTAGCTTCAGGGCCCTACAATGAGCAGTTCTTC.

CDR3 residues: CASSKTSGSWDEQFF. The CDR3 region has the DNA TGTGCCAGTAGTAAGACTAGCGGGAGTTGGGATGAGCAGTTCTTC. The V gene is TRBV19, the J gene TRBJ2-1, with 12 positions matching TRBD2. The CDR3 extends over 15 amino acids. With V trimmed by 4 bases and J by 8 bases, 6 bases remained unmatched. CDR1 LNHDA and CDR2 SQIVND come from the germline V gene (reference sequence).

This chain links TRBV4-3 with TRBJ2-5; 9 bases match TRBD2. Looked up from germline, CDR1 is LGHNA and CDR2 is YSLEER. Unmatched junction bases numbered 4, after V lost 3 bases and J lost 2 bases. The CDR3 length is 15 residues. CDR3 residues: CASSHGTSSQETQYF. As DNA, the CDR3 is TGCGCCAGCAGCCACGGGACTAGCAGTCAAGAGACCCAGTACTTC.

The chain joins TRBV5-5 to TRBJ2-6; the D gene is possibly TRBD1 (5 bases). Germline V lookup: CDR1 SGHKS, CDR2 YYEKEE (reference sequence). The CDR3 runs to 15 residues. V shed 0 bases and J shed 1 base, with 5 bases lying between them. The CDR3 coding sequence is TGTGCCAGCAGCTTGGGGACATCTGGGGCCAACGTCCTGACTTTC. Amino acid sequence: CASSLGTSGANVLTF. The full variable domain, with the rest looked up from reference TRBV5-5 and TRBJ2-6, is DAGVTQSPTHLIKTRGQQVTLRCSPISGHKSVSWYQQVLGQGPQFIFQYYEKEERGRGNFPDRFSARQFPNYSSELNVNALLLGDSALYLCASSLGTSGANVLTFGAGSRLTVL.

The chain has TRBV5-1 and TRBJ1-2; possibly TRBD1 for D (5 bases). Trimming removed 4 bases at V and 2 bases at J, with 12 bases between. CDR3 length: 14 amino acids. The germline CDR1 and CDR2 sequences are SGHRS and YFSETQ. CDR3: CASSPGGGNYGYTF. The CDR3, as DNA: TGCGCCAGCAGCCCCGGGGGGGGAAACTATGGCTACACCTTC.